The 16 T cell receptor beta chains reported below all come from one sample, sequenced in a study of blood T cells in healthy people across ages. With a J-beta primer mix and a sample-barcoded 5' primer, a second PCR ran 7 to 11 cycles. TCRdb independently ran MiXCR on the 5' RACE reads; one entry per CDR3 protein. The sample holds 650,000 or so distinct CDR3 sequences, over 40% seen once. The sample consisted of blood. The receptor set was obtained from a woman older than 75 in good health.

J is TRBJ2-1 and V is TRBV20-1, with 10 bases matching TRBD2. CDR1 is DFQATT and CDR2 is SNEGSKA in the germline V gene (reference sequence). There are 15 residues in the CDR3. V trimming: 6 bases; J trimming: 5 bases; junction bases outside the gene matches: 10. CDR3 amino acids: CSAKKWTSGNNEQFF. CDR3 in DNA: TGCAGTGCCAAAAAATGGACTAGCGGAAACAATGAGCAGTTCTTC.

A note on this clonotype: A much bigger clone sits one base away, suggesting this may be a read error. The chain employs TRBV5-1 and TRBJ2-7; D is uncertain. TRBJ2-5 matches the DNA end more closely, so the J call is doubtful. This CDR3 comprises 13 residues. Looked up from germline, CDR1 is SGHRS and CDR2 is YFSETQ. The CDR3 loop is CASSVVGLETQYF. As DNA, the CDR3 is TGCGCCAGCAGCGTGGTAGGTTTGGAGACCCAGTACTTC.

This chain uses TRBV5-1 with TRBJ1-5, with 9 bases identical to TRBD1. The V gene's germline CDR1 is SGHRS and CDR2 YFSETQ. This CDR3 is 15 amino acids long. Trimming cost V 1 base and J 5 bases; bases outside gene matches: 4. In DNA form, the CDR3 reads TGCGCCAGCAGCTTGACGACAGGGGGTGATCAGCCCCAGCATTTT. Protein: CASSLTTGGDQPQHF. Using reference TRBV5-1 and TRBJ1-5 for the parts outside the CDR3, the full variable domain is KAGVTQTPRYLIKTRGQQVTLSCSPISGHRSVSWYQQTPGQGLQFLFEYFSETQRNKGNFPGRFSGRQFSNSRSEMNVSTLELGDSALYLCASSLTTGGDQPQHFGDGTRLSIL.

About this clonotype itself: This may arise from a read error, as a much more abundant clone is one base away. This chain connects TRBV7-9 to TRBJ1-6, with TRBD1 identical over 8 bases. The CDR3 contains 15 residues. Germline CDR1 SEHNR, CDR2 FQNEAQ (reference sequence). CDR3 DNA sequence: TGTGCCAGCAGCTTTCAGACAGGGGCCGATTCACCCCCCCACTTT. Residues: CASSFQTGADSPPHF.

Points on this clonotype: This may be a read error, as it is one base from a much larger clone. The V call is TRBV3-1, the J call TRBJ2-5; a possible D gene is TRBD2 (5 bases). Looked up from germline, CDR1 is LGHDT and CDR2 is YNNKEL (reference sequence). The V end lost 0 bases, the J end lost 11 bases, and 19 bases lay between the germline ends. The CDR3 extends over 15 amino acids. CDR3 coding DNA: TGTGCCAGCAGCCAAGAGTTCGGCAGTAGCGATGAGCAGTACTTC. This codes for CASSQEFGSSDEQYF.

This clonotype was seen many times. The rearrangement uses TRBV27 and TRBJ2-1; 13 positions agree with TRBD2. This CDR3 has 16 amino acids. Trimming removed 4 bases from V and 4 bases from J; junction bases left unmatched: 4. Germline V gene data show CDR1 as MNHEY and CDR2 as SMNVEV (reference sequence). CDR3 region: CASSWGLAGQYNEQFF. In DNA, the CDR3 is TGTGCCAGCAGTTGGGGACTAGCGGGGCAGTACAATGAGCAGTTCTTC.

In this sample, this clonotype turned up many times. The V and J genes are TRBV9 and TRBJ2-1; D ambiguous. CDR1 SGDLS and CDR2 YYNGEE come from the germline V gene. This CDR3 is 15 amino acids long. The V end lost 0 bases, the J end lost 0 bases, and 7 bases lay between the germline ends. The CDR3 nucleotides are TGTGCCAGCAGCGTAGCTGACCTCTCCTACAATGAGCAGTTCTTC. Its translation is CASSVADLSYNEQFF.

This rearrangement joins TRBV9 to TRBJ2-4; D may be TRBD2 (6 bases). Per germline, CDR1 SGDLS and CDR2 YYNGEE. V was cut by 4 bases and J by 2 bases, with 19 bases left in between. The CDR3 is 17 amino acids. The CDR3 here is CASSSQAGGGSKNIQYF. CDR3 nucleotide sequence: TGTGCCAGCAGCTCTCAAGCCGGTGGGGGGTCCAAAAACATTCAGTACTTC.

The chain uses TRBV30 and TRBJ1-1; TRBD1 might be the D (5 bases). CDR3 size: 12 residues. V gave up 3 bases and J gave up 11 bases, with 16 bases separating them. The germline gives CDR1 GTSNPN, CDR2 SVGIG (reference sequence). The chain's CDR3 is CAWRARVLEAFF. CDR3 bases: TGTGCCTGGAGGGCCAGGGTTCTCGAGGCTTTCTTT. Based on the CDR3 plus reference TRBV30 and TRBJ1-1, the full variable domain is SQTIHQWPATLVQPVGSPLSLECTVEGTSNPNLYWYRQAAGRGLQLLFYSVGIGQISSEVPQNLSASRPQDRQFILSSKKLLLSDSGFYLCAWRARVLEAFFGQGTRLTVV.

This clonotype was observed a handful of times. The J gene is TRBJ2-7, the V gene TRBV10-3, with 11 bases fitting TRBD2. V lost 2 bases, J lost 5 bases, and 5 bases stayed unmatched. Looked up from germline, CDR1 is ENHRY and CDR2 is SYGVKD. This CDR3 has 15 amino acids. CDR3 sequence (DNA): TGTGCCATCAGTGAGGCGACTAGCGGGAACAACGAGCAGTACTTC. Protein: CAISEATSGNNEQYF.

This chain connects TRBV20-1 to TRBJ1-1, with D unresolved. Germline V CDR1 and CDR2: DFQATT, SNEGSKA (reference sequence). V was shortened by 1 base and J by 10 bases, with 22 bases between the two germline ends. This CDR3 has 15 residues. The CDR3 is CSARGSVQSHRGAFF. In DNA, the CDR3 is TGCAGTGCTAGAGGGTCGGTACAGTCTCACCGGGGAGCTTTCTTT.

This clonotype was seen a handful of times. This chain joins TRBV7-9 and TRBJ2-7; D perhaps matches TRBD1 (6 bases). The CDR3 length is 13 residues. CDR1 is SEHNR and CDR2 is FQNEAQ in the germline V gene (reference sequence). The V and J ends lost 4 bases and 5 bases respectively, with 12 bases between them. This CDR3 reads CASSSTPGDEQYF. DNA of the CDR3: TGTGCCAGCAGCTCAACACCAGGGGACGAGCAGTACTTC.

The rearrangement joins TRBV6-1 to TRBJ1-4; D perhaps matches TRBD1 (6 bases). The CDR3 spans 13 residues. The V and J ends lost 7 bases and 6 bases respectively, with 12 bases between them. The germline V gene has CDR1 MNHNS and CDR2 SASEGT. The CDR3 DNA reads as TGTGCCAGCATGGGGGGCTTTTATGAAAAACTGTTTTTT. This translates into CASMGGFYEKLFF.

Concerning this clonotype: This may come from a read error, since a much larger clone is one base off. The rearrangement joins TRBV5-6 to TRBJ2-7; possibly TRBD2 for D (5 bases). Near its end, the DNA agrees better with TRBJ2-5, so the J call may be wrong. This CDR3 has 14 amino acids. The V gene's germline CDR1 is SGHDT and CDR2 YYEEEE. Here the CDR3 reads CTSSYGGGLETQYF. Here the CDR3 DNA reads TGTACCAGCAGTTATGGAGGCGGGCTAGAGACCCAGTACTTC.

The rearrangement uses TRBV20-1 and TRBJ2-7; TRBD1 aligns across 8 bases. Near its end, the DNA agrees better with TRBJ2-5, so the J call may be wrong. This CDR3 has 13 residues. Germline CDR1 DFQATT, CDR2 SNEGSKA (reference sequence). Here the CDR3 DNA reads TGCAGTGCTCGATGGACAGGGAAAGAGACCCAGTACTTC. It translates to CSARWTGKETQYF.

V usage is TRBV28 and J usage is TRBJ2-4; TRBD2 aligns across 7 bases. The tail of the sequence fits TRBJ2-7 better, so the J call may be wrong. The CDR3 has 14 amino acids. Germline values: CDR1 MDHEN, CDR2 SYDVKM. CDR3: CASSQPSGTYEQYF. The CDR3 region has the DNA TGTGCCAGCAGCCAACCCAGCGGGACCTACGAGCAGTACTTC.